A single sample gave rise to the 19 T cell receptor beta chains below, sequenced in a study of blood T cell repertoires in COVID-19. Clones were sequenced by immunoSEQ multiplex PCR, and TCRdb holds only the in-frame ones, with some missing. The table shows more than 100,000 clones, with 80% to 90% occurring only once. The material sequenced was peripheral blood. Receptor source: a man aged 50-60 years with active or convalescent COVID-19.

The gene calls are TRBV18 and TRBJ2-3; 7 nucleotides agree with TRBD1. CDR3 size: 15 residues. Germline-derived CDR1 and CDR2 are KGHSH and LQKENI. V was pared by 2 bases and J by 3 bases, with 5 bases of the junction left unmatched. Written as DNA, the CDR3 is TGTGCCAGCTCACCAAGGGACAGCGTAACAGATACGCAGTATTTT. Its translation: CASSPRDSVTDTQYF.

The chain recombines TRBV18 with TRBJ2-3, with D unclear. Germline V gene data show CDR1 as KGHSH and CDR2 as LQKENI. The CDR3 totals 15 residues. V was clipped by 5 bases and J by 0 bases, with 12 bases between them. CDR3 coding DNA: TGTGCCAGCTCAGACTTTACCTTTAGCACAGATACGCAGTATTTT. Protein sequence: CASSDFTFSTDTQYF.

This chain uses TRBV19 with TRBJ2-2; 7 nucleotides line up with TRBD1. Germline V gene data show CDR1 as LNHDA and CDR2 as SQIVND (reference sequence). The CDR3 contains 16 residues. After removal of 10 bases from V and 0 bases from J, the junction contained 11 bases not matched to a gene. CDR3 nucleotides: TGTGCCACCAACAACAGGGGAAGGACGAACACCGGGGAGCTGTTTTTT. It is translated as CATNNRGRTNTGELFF.

This clone has only one observation. The chain joins TRBV6-4 to TRBJ2-7, with TRBD1 identical over 8 bases. Germline values: CDR1 MRHNA, CDR2 SNTAGT. V shed 6 bases, J shed 3 bases, and the junction held 13 bases outside the gene matches. The CDR3 is made up of 16 amino acids. The CDR3 loop reads CASRERQGPTDYEQYF. The CDR3 nucleotides are TGTGCCAGCAGGGAACGACAGGGGCCAACAGACTACGAGCAGTACTTC.

V is TRBV4-2 and J is TRBJ2-1, with 7 nucleotides matching TRBD2. Germline CDR1 and CDR2: LGHNA and YNFKEQ. V lost 6 bases to trimming and J lost 7 bases; unmatched junction nucleotides: 9. The CDR3 is 14 amino acids. The CDR3 DNA sequence: TGTGCCAGCAGTCTGTGGGAGGGCCAGAATGAGCAGTTCTTC. This sequence encodes CASSLWEGQNEQFF.

The chain recombines TRBV11-2 with TRBJ1-3; TRBD1 is a possible D gene (6 bases). Germline V gene sequence: CDR1 SGHAT, CDR2 FQNNGV. The CDR3 runs to 16 residues. With 0 bases removed from V and 0 bases from J, the gap between germline ends came to 9 bases. The CDR3 is CASSLEGAFSGNTIYF. In DNA form, the CDR3 reads TGTGCCAGCAGCTTAGAGGGGGCTTTCTCTGGAAACACCATATATTTT.

The J gene is TRBJ2-7, the V gene TRBV6-5; 9 bases agree with TRBD1. CDR3 length: 13 residues. CDR1 and CDR2 (germline): MNHEY, SVGAGI. V shed 5 bases, J shed 6 bases, and the junction held 5 bases outside the gene matches. The CDR3 DNA follows: TGTGCCAGCAGTCGGGACAGGGATTCCGAGCAGTACTTC. This codes for CASSRDRDSEQYF.

This clone was observed a single time. The chain uses TRBV19 and TRBJ2-5; 7 bases map to TRBD1. Trimming at V came to 6 bases and at J to 5 bases, leaving 6 bases not matched to a gene. CDR3 length equals 13 residues. The germline gives CDR1 LNHDA, CDR2 SQIVND (reference sequence). The DNA of the CDR3 is TGTGCCAGTAGGACACAGGGGCGGGAGACCCAGTACTTC. It is translated as CASRTQGRETQYF.

The chain joins TRBV13 to TRBJ2-6; TRBD1 matches 7 bases. Germline V lookup: CDR1 PRHDT, CDR2 FYEKMQ (reference sequence). This CDR3 region has 16 residues. Trimming at V came to 5 bases and at J to 0 bases, leaving 4 bases not matched to a gene. CDR3 DNA: TGTGCCAGCAGCCGGGGACAGTACTCTGGGGCCAACGTCCTGACTTTC. Its translation is CASSRGQYSGANVLTF.

The genes are TRBV20-1 and TRBJ2-2; 13 nucleotides align to TRBD2. Trimming cost V 3 bases and J 3 bases; bases outside gene matches: 1. Germline CDR1 reads DFQATT; CDR2 reads SNEGSKA (reference sequence). The CDR3 is made up of 15 amino acids. The CDR3 bases are TGCAGTGCTAGTGGACTAGCGGGAGACACCGGGGAGCTGTTTTTT. Amino acid sequence: CSASGLAGDTGELFF.

In DNA form, the CDR3 reads TGCAGCGTCGCCCTTCAGGGAAGGGAGACCCAGTACTTC. As protein: CSVALQGRETQYF. This chain joins TRBV29-1 and TRBJ2-5; tentative D call: TRBD1 (5 bases). Germline-derived CDR1 and CDR2 are SQVTM and ANQGSEA. V was clipped by 6 bases and J by 5 bases, with 16 bases between them. The CDR3 consists of 13 residues.

The chain employs TRBV6-6 and TRBJ2-2; 7 bases map to TRBD1. Germline V lookup: CDR1 MNHNY, CDR2 SVGAGI (reference sequence). Trimming took 7 bases from V and 8 from J; bases not matched to a gene: 10. The CDR3 length is 14 residues. The CDR3 nucleotides read TGTGCCAGCAATAGACAGGGTGGCGAAGGGGAGCTGTTTTTT. It is translated as CASNRQGGEGELFF.

The gene calls are TRBV5-4 and TRBJ2-7, with D perhaps TRBD2 (6 bases). This CDR3 region has 14 residues. Deletions cut 3 bases from V and 2 bases from J, with 12 bases between. The germline V gene encodes CDR1 SGHNT and CDR2 YYREEE (reference sequence). CDR3 sequence: CASSWEDGTYEQYF. The DNA for the CDR3 is TGTGCCAGCAGCTGGGAGGACGGAACCTACGAGCAGTACTTC.

This clone was observed once. The chain has TRBV6-1 and TRBJ1-2; 9 bases map to TRBD1. This CDR3 comprises 15 residues. The germline V gene has CDR1 MNHNS and CDR2 SASEGT. Trimming cost V 2 bases and J 1 base; bases outside gene matches: 2. The CDR3 here is CASSERTGVNYGYTF. CDR3 coding DNA: TGTGCCAGCAGTGAAAGGACAGGGGTTAACTATGGCTACACCTTC.

The chain combines TRBV5-4 with TRBJ1-2; the D gene is possibly TRBD1 (5 bases). The CDR3 sequence is 15 residues long. Looked up from germline, CDR1 is SGHNT and CDR2 is YYREEE (reference sequence). The V end was cut by 3 bases, the J end by 4 bases, with 16 bases between. DNA of the CDR3: TGTGCCAGCAGCTCCCAAACCACAGGTCTCTATGGCTACACCTTC. It encodes CASSSQTTGLYGYTF.

The rearrangement joins TRBV4-1 to TRBJ2-4, with 12 positions matching TRBD1. CDR3 length equals 16 residues. Per the germline V gene, CDR1 is MGHRA and CDR2 is YSYEKL. V was pared by 6 bases and J by 5 bases, with 8 bases of the junction left unmatched. Written as DNA, the CDR3 is TGCGCCAGCAGGGGGACAGGGGGCCCTATCCAAAACATTCAGTACTTC. It encodes CASRGTGGPIQNIQYF.

The rearrangement joins TRBV9 to TRBJ1-6; TRBD1 matches at 7 bases. The CDR3 has 14 residues. Germline trimming cut 4 bases from V and 14 bases from J; bases unmatched to any gene: 12. CDR1 and CDR2 from the germline V gene are SGDLS and YYNGEE. The CDR3 bases are TGTGCCAGCAGCACCGGGACAGCCCAAACGGCCCTCCACTTT. It translates to CASSTGTAQTALHF.

The V gene is TRBV5-1, the J gene TRBJ1-4, with D possibly TRBD1 on 6 matching bases. V lost 4 bases, J lost 8 bases, and 15 bases lay in between. Germline V gives CDR1 SGHRS, CDR2 YFSETQ. The length of the CDR3 is 14 residues. CDR3 sequence reads: CASSEGDMDEKLFF. CDR3 coding DNA: TGCGCCAGCAGCGAGGGGGACATGGACGAAAAACTGTTTTTT.

This clone was observed a handful of times. The V and J genes are TRBV12-5 and TRBJ2-7; TRBD1 is a possible D gene (8 bases). V was clipped by 7 bases and J by 1 base, with 26 bases between them. Germline V gene lookup returns CDR1 LGHNT and CDR2 FRNRAP. The CDR3 is 18 amino acids. As DNA, the CDR3 is TGTGCTAGTGCCCCGGGGGGCAGGGGGCAAGCAAGGTCCTACGAGCAGTACTTC. Translation: CASAPGGRGQARSYEQYF.